The rows below give T cell receptor beta chains drawn from one sample of a study of blood T cell repertoires in COVID-19. Produced via immunoSEQ multiplex PCR; TCRdb's table is partial and in-frame only. The repertoire has approximately 390,000 clones, about 83% of them found once; the top ten carry approximately 10%. Sequencing was carried out using PBMCs or T cells enriched from blood (not recorded which). These receptors were taken from a woman aged 45-65 years who had recovered from COVID-19. Each CDR3 is given with its conserved first and last residue. The order of the fields is J gene, D gene, clone size, V gene, CDR3 protein, CDR3 DNA. A D gene is named only where the DNA matches it firmly. For some rows the clone size is stated as once, few or many, or as a class when expanded; others skip it.

TRBJ2-1 TRBD1 . TRBV2 CASSLTGGPNNEQFF TGTGCCAGCAGCTTGACAGGGGGTCCAAACAATGAGCAGTTCTTC
TRBJ2-5 . once TRBV6-5 CASSYSGKETQYF TGTGCCAGCAGTTATTCAGGGAAAGAGACCCAGTACTTC
TRBJ2-7 . once TRBV21-1 CASILSRLAGAYEQYF TGTGCCAGCATCCTATCTAGACTAGCGGGGGCGTACGAGCAGTACTTC
TRBJ1-6 . . TRBV30 CAWRSQGYNSPLHF TGTGCCTGGAGGTCTCAGGGGTACAATTCACCCCTCCACTTT
TRBJ1-3 TRBD1 . TRBV2 CASMRGQSSGNTIYF TGTGCCAGCATGAGGGGGCAAAGCTCTGGAAACACCATATATTTT
TRBJ2-1 TRBD2 . TRBV5-4 CASSPGTSGWGEQFF TGTGCCAGCAGCCCCGGGACTAGCGGGTGGGGTGAGCAGTTCTTC
TRBJ2-2 TRBD2 . TRBV7-2 CASSSTSGGRTNTGELFF TGTGCCAGCAGCTCGACTAGCGGGGGCCGTACGAACACCGGGGAGCTGTTTTTT
TRBJ1-5 . few TRBV7-2 CASSLEGTNNQPQHF TGTGCCAGCAGCTTAGAAGGGACAAACAATCAGCCCCAGCATTTT
TRBJ1-1 . . TRBV15 CATSRPAGGPDAFF TGTGCCACCAGCAGACCCGCCGGCGGCCCCGACGCTTTCTTT
TRBJ1-1 . . TRBV7-9 CASSPYTEAFF TGTGCCAGCAGCCCATACACTGAAGCTTTCTTT
TRBJ2-5 TRBD2 . TRBV11-2 CASSLGGGETQYF TGTGCCAGCAGCTTAGGCGGGGGAGAGACCCAGTACTTC
TRBJ1-3 . . TRBV21-1 CASSKVYSPGQVVGGTGNTIYF TGTGCCAGCAGTAAGGTATACAGCCCGGGACAGGTGGTTGGGGGCACTGGAAACACCATATATTTT
TRBJ2-2 TRBD2 . TRBV5-1 CASSLTSGGAGELFF TGCGCCAGCAGCCTGACTAGCGGGGGAGCCGGGGAGCTGTTTTTT
TRBJ1-2 . once TRBV27 CASFGGSNYGYTF TGTGCCAGCTTTGGGGGGTCTAACTATGGCTACACCTTC
TRBJ2-3 TRBD2 . TRBV7-6 CASSLASGGTTDTQYF TGTGCCAGCAGCTTAGCTAGCGGGGGGACCACAGATACGCAGTATTTT
TRBJ2-2 TRBD1 . TRBV7-2 CASSQGDTGELFF TGTGCCAGCAGCCAGGGGGACACCGGGGAGCTGTTTTTT
TRBJ2-7 . . TRBV7-6 CASSLDGGAVYEQYF TGTGCCAGCAGCTTAGATGGGGGGGCGGTCTACGAGCAGTACTTC
TRBJ2-3 TRBD2 . TRBV7-9 CASSLIAGGPSYF TGTGCCAGCAGCTTAATAGCGGGGGGGCCTTCGTATTTT
TRBJ2-7 . . TRBV10-3 CAISEATDSYEQYF TGTGCCATCAGTGAGGCGACAGACTCCTACGAGCAGTACTTC
TRBJ1-1 . . TRBV24-1 CATIAGNTEAFF TGTGCCACCATTGCGGGGAACACTGAAGCTTTCTTT
TRBJ2-3 . . TRBV7-2 CASRRGLAKTDTQYF TGTGCCAGCAGGCGGGGACTCGCCAAGACAGATACGCAGTATTTT
TRBJ1-6 . . TRBV9 CASSDRREPRNSPLHF TGTGCCAGCAGCGACCGCCGGGAACCAAGAAATTCACCCCTCCACTTT
TRBJ1-1 . . TRBV5-4 CASSPSSGGENTEAFF TGTGCCAGCAGCCCTTCTTCCGGGGGGGAGAACACTGAAGCTTTCTTT
TRBJ1-1 . . TRBV10-3 CAISGEPRVEAFF TGTGCCATCAGTGGGGAACCGAGGGTGGAAGCTTTCTTT
TRBJ1-2 TRBD1 few TRBV4-3 CASSQWDRAAVGYGYTF TGCGCCAGCAGCCAATGGGACAGGGCTGCGGTCGGCTATGGCTACACCTTC
TRBJ1-5 . . TRBV6-1 CASSEFVGLYGNQPQHF TGTGCCAGCAGTGAATTTGTGGGGCTTTATGGCAATCAGCCCCAGCATTTT
TRBJ1-6 TRBD1 . TRBV30 CACRPGGAGSPLHF TGTGCCTGCCGGCCAGGGGGAGCCGGCTCACCCCTCCACTTT
TRBJ2-7 TRBD2 . TRBV2 CASSRGGGSSYEQYF TGTGCCAGCAGCCGTGGCGGGGGTAGCTCCTACGAGCAGTACTTC
TRBJ2-3 . . TRBV19 CASSATGVVDTQYF TGTGCCAGTAGTGCCACGGGGGTGGTAGATACGCAGTATTTT
TRBJ1-1 . . TRBV29-1 CSVEDLSRATWRPEAFF TGCAGCGTTGAAGATCTAAGTAGGGCCACCTGGAGGCCTGAAGCTTTCTTT
TRBJ1-6 TRBD1 . TRBV3-1/TRBV3-2 CASRPTGDNSPLHF TGTGCCAGCAGACCGACAGGGGATAATTCACCCCTCCACTTT
TRBJ2-1 . . TRBV23-1 CASSQSRGSEHEQFF TGCGCCAGCAGTCAATCCAGGGGCTCGGAGCATGAGCAGTTCTTC
TRBJ1-1 . few TRBV14 CASSSLPGQNTEAFF TGTGCCAGCAGCTCTCTCCCGGGACAGAACACTGAAGCTTTCTTT
TRBJ2-5 TRBD2 . TRBV7-2 CASSRSGGAQETQYF TGTGCCAGCAGCAGAAGCGGGGGGGCCCAAGAGACCCAGTACTTC
TRBJ2-1 TRBD2 . TRBV9 CASSAMSLTGAGGYYNEQFF TGTGCCAGCAGCGCGATGAGTTTGACCGGAGCGGGGGGGTACTACAATGAGCAGTTCTTC
TRBJ1-3 . . TRBV19 CASIQGRSGNTIYF TGTGCCAGTATCCAGGGCCGATCTGGAAACACCATATATTTT
TRBJ2-7 . . TRBV6-2/TRBV6-3 CASSRPPGYEQYF TGTGCCAGCAGTCGACCCCCAGGGTACGAGCAGTACTTC
TRBJ1-2 . . TRBV28 CASSFGAYYGYIF TGTGCCAGCAGTTTTGGGGCCTACTATGGCTACATCTTC
TRBJ2-2 . . TRBV19 CASSLQGYANTGELFF TGTGCCAGTAGTTTACAGGGCTATGCGAACACCGGGGAGCTGTTTTTT
TRBJ2-3 . . TRBV5-1 CASSLDPGRDTDTQYF TGCGCCAGCAGCTTGGATCCAGGAAGAGACACAGATACGCAGTATTTT
TRBJ1-5 TRBD1 . TRBV2 CASSGFGTGGGQPQHF TGTGCCAGCAGTGGGTTTGGGACAGGAGGCGGTCAGCCCCAGCATTTT
TRBJ2-1 TRBD2 . TRBV11-2 CASSLERGRYNEQFF TGTGCCAGCAGCCTAGAGCGGGGACGGTACAATGAGCAGTTCTTC